Listed here is a single T cell receptor (beta chain). The sample comes from a study of cytomegalovirus exposure and HLA in healthy donors. Use of 60 Vbeta and 13 Jbeta primers characterized the PCR. Only in-frame clones appear in the TCRdb table, and some are missing; sequencing was by immunoSEQ multiplex PCR. The sample shows 69,000 or so clones, about 70% of them seen only once. The CDR3 runs to 15 residues. V was cut by 2 bases and J by 1 base, with 11 bases left in between. In germline, CDR1 is MNHNS, CDR2 SASEGT. This clonotype was sampled from a man younger than 35 in good health and CMV-seronegative. Sequenced sample: PBMCs. The chain uses TRBV6-1 and TRBJ1-2, with a tentative D call TRBD1 (6 bases). CDR3 sequence: CASSERDILNYGYTF. In DNA, the CDR3 is TGTGCCAGCAGTGAAAGGGACATCCTTAACTATGGCTACACCTTC.